The 11 T cell receptor beta chains in this list originate from one sample, sequenced in a study of T-cell memory formation after mild COVID-19. TCRdb reprocessed the 5' RACE reads via MiXCR and lists one record per CDR3 protein. The sample includes over 130,000 distinct CDR3 sequences, 11% to 15% of them seen just once. Sequencing was done on a sample of PBMCs or a T cell subset sorted from them (not recorded which). Every receptor here comes from an adult woman who had mild COVID-19 (a few samples of this study predate the infection). Cell type and time point are not known.

In its sample, this clonotype was seen many times. V gene TRBV27 combines with J gene TRBJ2-7; D is ambiguous. Germline assignment: CDR1 MNHEY and CDR2 SMNVEV (reference sequence). The CDR3 runs to 14 residues. V was shortened by 3 bases and J by 0 bases, with 9 bases between the two germline ends. The CDR3 loop reads CASSFKAYSYEQYF. The CDR3 nucleotides are TGTGCCAGCAGTTTTAAGGCCTACTCCTACGAGCAGTACTTC.

The chain combines TRBV5-5 with TRBJ1-1, with 7 bases identical to TRBD1. CDR3 length equals 16 residues. V was clipped by 1 base and J by 1 base; unmatched bases: 7. Germline lookup yields CDR1 SGHKS and CDR2 YYEKEE (reference sequence). CDR3: CASSLWGDSQNTEAFF. CDR3 coding DNA: TGTGCCAGCAGCTTGTGGGGGGACAGCCAGAACACTGAAGCTTTCTTT.

There are a few counts of this clonotype. V and J are TRBV15 and TRBJ2-5, with TRBD2 matching 8 bases. Germline V CDR1 and CDR2: LNHNV, YYDKDF (reference sequence). V shed 2 bases and J 5 bases; nucleotides not matched to a gene: 13. The CDR3 contains 17 residues. The CDR3, as DNA: TGTGCCACCAGCAGACTTAAGAAGGGACTAGAGTTGGAGACCCAGTACTTC. It codes for CATSRLKKGLELETQYF.

The chain carries TRBV4-3 and TRBJ1-4; 7 bases line up with TRBD1. Losses at the gene ends were 4 bases for V and 5 bases for J; bases not matched to a gene: 16. Germline V CDR1 and CDR2: LGHNA, YSLEER. This CDR3 is built from 18 residues. This chain's CDR3 is CASSPRGFGQGVNEKLFF. Here the CDR3 DNA reads TGCGCCAGCAGCCCTCGGGGGTTCGGGCAGGGGGTAAATGAAAAACTGTTTTTT.

The rearrangement joins TRBV27 to TRBJ1-4; D might be TRBD1 (5 bases). Trimming took 2 bases from V and 3 from J, leaving 19 bases between them. CDR3 length: 18 residues. In germline, CDR1 is MNHEY, CDR2 SMNVEV (reference sequence). The CDR3 reads CASSLGGFTGPANEKLFF. The CDR3 DNA is TGTGCCAGCAGTTTAGGGGGTTTTACGGGGCCAGCTAATGAAAAACTGTTTTTT. Looking up the rest from reference TRBV27 and TRBJ1-4 gives the full variable domain: EAQVTQNPRYLITVTGKKLTVTCSQNMNHEYMSWYRQDPGLGLRQIYYSMNVEVTDKGDVPEGYKVSRKEKRNFPLILESPSPNQTSLYFCASSLGGFTGPANEKLFFGSGTQLSVL.

For the CDR3, the DNA is TGTGCCAGCAGTTTTCCGACAGGGGGTGCAGATACGCAGTATTTT. Its translation: CASSFPTGGADTQYF. The chain is built from TRBV12-3 or TRBV12-4 and TRBJ2-3; TRBD1 matches at 9 bases. The CDR3 sequence is 15 residues long. V was clipped by 3 bases and J by 4 bases; unmatched bases: 5.

The chain is built from TRBV7-7 and TRBJ2-1, with 9 bases that match TRBD1. This CDR3 has 16 amino acids. With 5 bases clipped from V and 8 bases from J, the junction kept 13 bases outside the gene matches. CDR1 is SSHAT and CDR2 is FNYEAQ in the germline V gene (reference sequence). CDR3 loop: CASSLSTGTGYHEQFF. CDR3 nucleotide sequence: TGTGCCAGCAGCCTCTCTACCGGGACAGGGTATCATGAGCAGTTCTTC.

The V gene is TRBV29-1, the J gene TRBJ2-7, with D tentatively TRBD2 (6 bases). V was trimmed by 1 base and J by 3 bases, leaving 10 bases between them. In germline, CDR1 is SQVTM, CDR2 ANQGSEA. The CDR3 consists of 13 residues. The CDR3 sequence: CSVEVGSGYEQYF. CDR3 DNA sequence: TGCAGCGTTGAAGTCGGTAGCGGCTACGAGCAGTACTTC.

J is TRBJ1-6 and V is TRBV4-1, with 8 bases matching TRBD1. The V segment lost 3 bases and the J segment 6 bases; nucleotides outside the gene matches: 7. The CDR3 covers 16 residues. Looked up from germline, CDR1 is MGHRA and CDR2 is YSYEKL. The CDR3 loop is CASSQGDRRVNSPLHF. Here the CDR3 DNA reads TGCGCCAGCAGCCAGGGGGACAGGCGGGTTAATTCACCCCTCCACTTT.

The chain carries TRBV11-2 and TRBJ1-6; unclear D gene. This CDR3 has 15 residues. Looked up from germline, CDR1 is SGHAT and CDR2 is FQNNGV. V lost 0 bases to trimming and J lost 7 bases, with 10 bases between them. CDR3 nucleotide sequence: TGTGCCAGCAGCTTAGAGCCCCTCTACAATTCACCCCTCCACTTT. Its protein is CASSLEPLYNSPLHF.

This clonotype was seen a handful of times. The chain employs TRBV10-3 and TRBJ2-5, with D perhaps TRBD1 (6 bases). Per germline, CDR1 ENHRY and CDR2 SYGVKD. The CDR3 has 14 residues. Trimming stripped 2 bases from V and 1 base from J, with 8 bases between. Here the CDR3 DNA reads TGTGCCATCAGTGAGCCGGACAGCCAAGAGACCCAGTACTTC. Translated, it gives CAISEPDSQETQYF.